This is a list of T cell receptor beta chains from one sample in a study of blood T cell repertoires in COVID-19. This table comes from immunoSEQ multiplex PCR, and its TCRdb copy is limited to in-frame clones, with some not included. This table holds around 150,000 clones, 60% to 80% found once. Sequenced input: PBMCs or T cells enriched from blood (not recorded which). The receptor source for this set is a woman in her fifties or sixties who had recovered from COVID-19. CDR3s leave out the opening cysteine and the closing phenylalanine or tryptophan. The order of the fields is D gene, J gene, V gene, CDR3 length, CDR3 protein. D genes are given only for firm matches.

d_call: NA; j_call: TRBJ1-2; v_call: TRBV9; cdr3_length: 14; cdr3_aa: ASSDPAGAGGYGYT
d_call: TRBD1; j_call: TRBJ1-1; v_call: TRBV6-5; cdr3_length: 13; cdr3_aa: ASSTGGGGNTEAF
d_call: TRBD2; j_call: TRBJ2-1; v_call: TRBV9; cdr3_length: 12; cdr3_aa: ASSPPTSADEQF
d_call: NA; j_call: TRBJ2-2; v_call: TRBV5-1; cdr3_length: 14; cdr3_aa: ASSLAGAPNTGELF
d_call: NA; j_call: TRBJ2-7; v_call: TRBV6-1; cdr3_length: 12; cdr3_aa: ASSERTPPYEQY
d_call: TRBD1; j_call: TRBJ2-1; v_call: TRBV7-9; cdr3_length: 14; cdr3_aa: ASSVGSGGAYNEQF
d_call: TRBD2; j_call: TRBJ2-3; v_call: TRBV19; cdr3_length: 15; cdr3_aa: ASSWIGTSGRADTQY
d_call: NA; j_call: TRBJ2-1; v_call: TRBV9; cdr3_length: 13; cdr3_aa: ASTAGASRGNEQF
d_call: NA; j_call: TRBJ2-2; v_call: TRBV27; cdr3_length: 14; cdr3_aa: ASSPQAGVGTGELF
d_call: NA; j_call: TRBJ1-6; v_call: TRBV5-6; cdr3_length: 13; cdr3_aa: ASSLPDNYNSPLH
d_call: TRBD2; j_call: TRBJ2-2; v_call: TRBV28; cdr3_length: 14; cdr3_aa: ASRGLAGGPDGELF
d_call: NA; j_call: TRBJ2-1; v_call: TRBV20-1; cdr3_length: 9; cdr3_aa: SVSSYNEQF
d_call: NA; j_call: TRBJ1-4; v_call: TRBV30; cdr3_length: 15; cdr3_aa: AWTPPILGLFNEKLF
d_call: NA; j_call: TRBJ2-7; v_call: TRBV6-5; cdr3_length: 14; cdr3_aa: ASSYKKGLLSYEQY
d_call: NA; j_call: TRBJ1-1; v_call: TRBV14; cdr3_length: 9; cdr3_aa: ASSQATEAF
d_call: TRBD2; j_call: TRBJ2-1; v_call: TRBV30; cdr3_length: 14; cdr3_aa: AWSLPSGIPPHEQF
d_call: TRBD1; j_call: TRBJ1-2; v_call: TRBV9; cdr3_length: 13; cdr3_aa: ASSPGTGTNYGYT
d_call: NA; j_call: TRBJ2-7; v_call: TRBV28; cdr3_length: 10; cdr3_aa: GTWGDTYEQY
d_call: NA; j_call: TRBJ2-3; v_call: TRBV11-3; cdr3_length: 15; cdr3_aa: ASSLAAGAVGTDTQY
d_call: NA; j_call: TRBJ1-4; v_call: TRBV5-5; cdr3_length: 13; cdr3_aa: ASSLVSGINEKLF
d_call: TRBD2; j_call: TRBJ2-4; v_call: TRBV19; cdr3_length: 15; cdr3_aa: ASSNRRLAGGLNIQY
d_call: NA; j_call: TRBJ1-5; v_call: TRBV19; cdr3_length: 11; cdr3_aa: ASSIDLGQPQH
d_call: NA; j_call: TRBJ2-5; v_call: TRBV10-1; cdr3_length: 14; cdr3_aa: ASSEFLGAGSETQY
d_call: NA; j_call: TRBJ2-2; v_call: TRBV27; cdr3_length: 12; cdr3_aa: ASSFVVNAGELF
d_call: NA; j_call: TRBJ1-3; v_call: TRBV7-9; cdr3_length: 12; cdr3_aa: ASSLVPGGNTIY
d_call: NA; j_call: TRBJ2-3; v_call: TRBV5-4; cdr3_length: 12; cdr3_aa: ATTRDSRTDTQY
d_call: TRBD2; j_call: TRBJ2-7; v_call: TRBV7-8; cdr3_length: 13; cdr3_aa: ASSFRLAGTYEQY
d_call: TRBD2; j_call: TRBJ2-3; v_call: TRBV5-1; cdr3_length: 14; cdr3_aa: ASSLGTSGSTDTQY
d_call: TRBD2; j_call: TRBJ2-3; v_call: TRBV11-3; cdr3_length: 12; cdr3_aa: ASSAAGGRDTQY
d_call: TRBD1; j_call: TRBJ1-2; v_call: TRBV12-3/TRBV12-4; cdr3_length: 11; cdr3_aa: ASSPGQVYGYT
d_call: TRBD1; j_call: TRBJ1-2; v_call: TRBV6-5; cdr3_length: 11; cdr3_aa: ASTDRGISGYT
d_call: NA; j_call: TRBJ2-5; v_call: TRBV9; cdr3_length: 13; cdr3_aa: ASSPHRGPQETQY
d_call: TRBD2; j_call: TRBJ2-3; v_call: TRBV19; cdr3_length: 14; cdr3_aa: ASKTSGGSYTDTQY
d_call: TRBD1; j_call: TRBJ1-2; v_call: TRBV27; cdr3_length: 12; cdr3_aa: ATLGQGRRYGYT
d_call: TRBD2; j_call: TRBJ2-3; v_call: TRBV28; cdr3_length: 15; cdr3_aa: ASSLFLTSGNTDTQY